The 25 T cell receptor beta chains below were found in one sample sequenced in a study of blood T cell repertoires in COVID-19. Method: immunoSEQ multiplex PCR; TCRdb's copy keeps in-frame clones and lacks some. In the table there are roughly 350,000 clones, roughly 85% of which are singletons. The specimen sequenced was peripheral blood. The receptors here all came from a woman aged 18-29 years with acute or convalescent COVID-19.

This clone was observed a handful of times. The chain links TRBV9 to TRBJ1-4; TRBD1 might be the D (6 bases). Trimming pared 6 bases from V and 8 bases from J, leaving 17 bases between. The CDR3 is made up of 14 amino acids. Looked up from germline, CDR1 is SGDLS and CDR2 is YYNGEE. CDR3 DNA sequence: TGTGCCAGCAACGGAGGCGGGGGCCCCGAAAAACTGTTTTTT. It is translated as CASNGGGGPEKLFF. The variable domain in full, completed from reference TRBV9 and TRBJ1-4, reads DSGVTQTPKHLITATGQRVTLRCSPRSGDLSVYWYQQSLDQGLQFLIQYYNGEERAKGNILERFSAQQFPDLHSELNLSSLELGDSALYFCASNGGGGPEKLFFGSGTQLSVL.

This chain connects TRBV6-1 to TRBJ2-1, with no clear D. This CDR3 spans 14 amino acids. V lost 1 base and J lost 0, with 4 bases in between. Germline-derived CDR1 and CDR2 are MNHNS and SASEGT. The CDR3 coding sequence is TGTGCCAGCAGTGAAGGCAGCTCCTACAATGAGCAGTTCTTC. Translated, it gives CASSEGSSYNEQFF.

This chain connects TRBV24-1 to TRBJ1-5; D ambiguous. Trimming took off 9 bases at V and 2 bases at J, with 16 bases between the two ends. The CDR3 extends over 15 amino acids. Per the germline V gene, CDR1 is KGHDR and CDR2 is SFDVKD. CDR3 nucleotides: TGTGCCACCCCCAAGCTTTTACGCGGCAATCAGCCCCAGCATTTT. It translates to CATPKLLRGNQPQHF.

The J gene is TRBJ1-2, the V gene TRBV9, with 9 bases lining up with TRBD1. V lost 4 bases and J lost 5; bases outside the gene matches: 6. The germline V gene encodes CDR1 SGDLS and CDR2 YYNGEE. The CDR3 is 14 amino acids. The CDR3 DNA is TGTGCCAGCAGCACGGGACAGGGAGATTATGGCTACACCTTC. Protein: CASSTGQGDYGYTF. The variable domain in full, completed from reference TRBV9 and TRBJ1-2, reads DSGVTQTPKHLITATGQRVTLRCSPRSGDLSVYWYQQSLDQGLQFLIQYYNGEERAKGNILERFSAQQFPDLHSELNLSSLELGDSALYFCASSTGQGDYGYTFGSGTRLTVV.

The V and J genes are TRBV7-2 and TRBJ2-1; no definite D call. CDR1 and CDR2 (germline): SGHTA, FQGNSA. V lost 1 base and J 13 bases, leaving 14 bases between the germline ends. The CDR3 is made up of 13 amino acids. CDR3 DNA: TGTGCCAGCAGCTTAGTAAGAGACGAGCGACAGTTCTTC. Translated: CASSLVRDERQFF.

The chain employs TRBV28 and TRBJ2-2; D is possibly TRBD2 (6 bases). V shed 6 bases and J shed 4 bases, with 21 bases lying between them. The CDR3 has 17 amino acids. Germline-derived CDR1 and CDR2 are MDHEN and SYDVKM. DNA of the CDR3: TGTGCCAGCAGCTTGCCGGGACTTCACGGGGCCACCGGGGAGCTGTTTTTT. This gives the protein CASSLPGLHGATGELFF.

Comment on this clone: The sample holds other DNA sequences that translate to the same CDR3. The chain joins TRBV6-1 to TRBJ2-7, with D maybe TRBD2 (8 bases). CDR3 length: 16 residues. V lost 3 bases to trimming and J lost 3 bases, with 18 bases between them. The germline CDR1 and CDR2 sequences are MNHNS and SASEGT. CDR3 residues: CASSDRGGTEGYEQYF. CDR3 coding DNA: TGTGCCAGCAGTGACCGGGGGGGGACAGAAGGCTACGAGCAGTACTTC.

The gene calls are TRBV28 and TRBJ1-1, with 12 bases aligning to TRBD1. This CDR3 has 16 amino acids. V dropped 6 bases and J dropped 0; count of bases not matched to a gene: 5. Germline loops: CDR1 MDHEN, CDR2 SYDVKM. The CDR3 sequence is CASSRDRGHMNTEAFF. CDR3 DNA: TGTGCCAGCAGCCGGGACAGGGGGCATATGAACACTGAAGCTTTCTTT. Together with reference TRBV28 and TRBJ1-1, the CDR3 gives the full variable domain: DVKVTQSSRYLVKRTGEKVFLECVQDMDHENMFWYRQDPGLGLRLIYFSYDVKMKEKGDIPEGYSVSREKKERFSLILESASTNQTSMYLCASSRDRGHMNTEAFFGQGTRLTVV.

This CDR3 reads CASRATRANTEAFF. The CDR3 bases are TGTGCCAGCAGGGCGACTAGGGCGAACACTGAAGCTTTCTTT. The rearrangement uses TRBV2 and TRBJ1-1, with D uncertain. The V and J ends lost 6 bases and 1 base respectively, with 12 bases between them. CDR1 and CDR2 (germline): SNHLY, FYNNEI. This CDR3 is built from 14 residues.

This rearrangement joins TRBV5-1 to TRBJ2-3; 8 bases are a match to TRBD2. The CDR3 is 16 amino acids. The V gene end was trimmed by 4 bases and the J gene end by 2 bases; junction bases not matched to a gene: 9. Germline V gene lookup returns CDR1 SGHRS and CDR2 YFSETQ. CDR3 in amino acids: CASSPRLATVTDTQYF. Written as DNA, the CDR3 is TGCGCCAGCAGCCCCAGACTAGCGACCGTCACAGATACGCAGTATTTT. The whole variable domain, remainder taken from reference TRBV5-1 and TRBJ2-3, is KAGVTQTPRYLIKTRGQQVTLSCSPISGHRSVSWYQQTPGQGLQFLFEYFSETQRNKGNFPGRFSGRQFSNSRSEMNVSTLELGDSALYLCASSPRLATVTDTQYFGPGTRLTVL.

The CDR3 protein is CASRRQTLQETQYF. The CDR3 region has the DNA TGTGCCAGCAGACGACAGACACTCCAAGAGACCCAGTACTTC. The V gene is TRBV27, the J gene TRBJ2-5; a weak D match, TRBD1 (5 bases). CDR1 is MNHEY, CDR2 SMNVEV, per germline (reference sequence). The CDR3 is 14 amino acids. V was clipped by 6 bases and J by 1 base, with 12 bases between them.

The chain uses TRBV19 and TRBJ1-6; no clear D gene. This CDR3 region has 15 residues. With 4 bases removed from V and 7 bases from J, the gap between germline ends came to 14 bases. Germline lookup yields CDR1 LNHDA and CDR2 SQIVND (reference sequence). The CDR3 bases are TGTGCCAGTAGTACGTTTGTTGTTTTAAATTCACCCCTCCACTTT. Translated, it gives CASSTFVVLNSPLHF. The full variable domain, with the rest looked up from reference TRBV19 and TRBJ1-6, is DGGITQSPKYLFRKEGQNVTLSCEQNLNHDAMYWYRQDPGQGLRLIYYSQIVNDFQKGDIAEGYSVSREKKESFPLTVTSAQKNPTAFYLCASSTFVVLNSPLHFGNGTRLTVT.

The chain uses TRBV4-2 and TRBJ2-1, with D perhaps matching TRBD2 (6 bases). Germline loops: CDR1 LGHNA, CDR2 YNFKEQ. V dropped 4 bases and J dropped 0 bases, with 13 bases sitting between them. The CDR3 extends over 16 amino acids. CDR3 coding DNA: TGTGCCAGCAGCCTCCTGGGACTCTCCTCCTACAATGAGCAGTTCTTC. This gives the protein CASSLLGLSSYNEQFF.

The chain links TRBV5-1 to TRBJ2-7; TRBD1 is a possible D gene (6 bases). V gave up 8 bases and J gave up 4 bases, with 16 bases separating them. The CDR3 contains 13 residues. The germline CDR1 and CDR2 sequences are SGHRS and YFSETQ. The CDR3, as DNA: TGCGCCAGTGGACCGGGACACTTATACGAGCAGTACTTC. Translation gives CASGPGHLYEQYF.

J is TRBJ2-1 and V is TRBV7-9, with 10 bases that match TRBD2. Germline CDR1 SEHNR, CDR2 FQNEAQ (reference sequence). After removal of 4 bases from V and 3 bases from J, the junction contained 3 bases not matched to a gene. This CDR3 is 15 amino acids long. The CDR3 coding sequence is TGTGCCAGCAGCTCTAGCGGGGGATTCTACAATGAGCAGTTCTTC. It codes for CASSSSGGFYNEQFF.

V gene TRBV19 combines with J gene TRBJ1-5; 7 positions match TRBD1. This CDR3 region has 16 residues. Germline V lookup: CDR1 LNHDA, CDR2 SQIVND (reference sequence). The ends lost 11 bases at V and 0 bases at J; junction bases unmatched: 13. CDR3 protein: CAGTGTAKFSNQPQHF. The CDR3 coding sequence is TGTGCCGGAACCGGGACAGCTAAATTTAGCAATCAGCCCCAGCATTTT.

The chain uses TRBV12-5 and TRBJ1-6, with D hard to call. CDR3 length equals 15 residues. From germline, CDR1 is LGHNT and CDR2 FRNRAP. Trimming took off 9 bases at V and 7 bases at J, with 19 bases between the two ends. The CDR3 DNA reads as TGTGCTAGCCCAAGCCGGGTGAGGAAAAATTCACCCCTCCACTTT. This codes for CASPSRVRKNSPLHF.

V is TRBV6-5 and J is TRBJ1-5; D possibly corresponds to TRBD1 (5 bases). CDR1 and CDR2 from the germline V gene are MNHEY and SVGAGI. The CDR3 spans 14 residues. The V and J ends lost 7 bases and 0 bases respectively, with 10 bases between them. The CDR3 DNA sequence: TGTGCCAGCAACGACAGATATAGCAATCAGCCCCAGCATTTT. It translates to CASNDRYSNQPQHF.

This chain connects TRBV5-6 to TRBJ1-2, with a weak D call TRBD1 (6 bases). The V end was cut by 3 bases, the J end by 8 bases, with 20 bases between. The CDR3 is made up of 15 amino acids. Germline CDR1 and CDR2: SGHDT and YYEEEE. The CDR3 sequence: CASSWRPQGLEGYTF. DNA for the CDR3: TGTGCCAGCAGCTGGCGACCCCAGGGGTTGGAAGGCTACACCTTC.

This clone was detected only once. V usage is TRBV4-1 and J usage is TRBJ2-5; D perhaps matches TRBD1 (5 bases). This CDR3 spans 20 amino acids. V lost 1 base to trimming and J lost 1 base, with 25 bases between them. CDR1 and CDR2 from the germline V gene are MGHRA and YSYEKL. The CDR3 DNA reads as TGCGCCAGCAGCCAAGCCCGGACAATATCAAGGACCGTGTCCCAAGAGACCCAGTACTTC. It yields the protein CASSQARTISRTVSQETQYF.

V usage is TRBV29-1 and J usage is TRBJ1-1; no firm D call. CDR1 is SQVTM and CDR2 is ANQGSEA in the germline V gene. The CDR3 loop spans 12 amino acids. V shed 5 bases and J shed 5 bases, with 12 bases lying between them. CDR3 in DNA: TGCAGCGTTTTGTCCGGGAAGACTGAAGCTTTCTTT. This translates into CSVLSGKTEAFF.

This clone has just one count. The sample contains more than one DNA sequence encoding this CDR3. This chain joins TRBV9 and TRBJ1-1, with 8 bases fitting TRBD1. From germline, CDR1 is SGDLS and CDR2 YYNGEE. The CDR3 runs to 13 residues. The ends lost 4 bases at V and 5 bases at J; junction bases unmatched: 4. CDR3 in DNA: TGTGCCAGCAGCCCCACAGGGGGAACTGAAGCTTTCTTT. This encodes CASSPTGGTEAFF.

V gene TRBV6-2 or TRBV6-3 combines with J gene TRBJ1-2; no firm D call. This CDR3 comprises 13 residues. Germline V CDR1 and CDR2: MNHEY, SVGEGT. V lost 4 bases to trimming and J lost 4 bases, with 10 bases between them. The CDR3 DNA is TGTGCCAGCAGTTTAACTACTGGCTATGGCTACACCTTC. It translates to CASSLTTGYGYTF.

This chain connects TRBV5-4 to TRBJ1-2, with D uncertain. Germline V gives CDR1 SGHNT, CDR2 YYREEE (reference sequence). The CDR3 sequence is 13 residues long. V lost 0 bases, J lost 1 base, and 4 bases lay in between. The CDR3 is CASSLAFNYGYTF. CDR3 nucleotides: TGTGCCAGCAGCTTGGCGTTTAACTATGGCTACACCTTC.

This rearrangement joins TRBV28 to TRBJ1-4; a possible D gene is TRBD1 (6 bases). CDR1 MDHEN and CDR2 SYDVKM come from the germline V gene. The V gene lost 1 base and the J gene lost 3 bases, with 6 bases spanning the gap. The CDR3 runs to 14 residues. CDR3 amino acids: CASSLSGANEKLFF. In nucleotides, the CDR3 is TGTGCCAGCAGTTTATCAGGGGCTAATGAAAAACTGTTTTTT.